This TCR beta chain comes out of a study of blood T cell repertoires in COVID-19 (dated by TCRdb to the early 2020s). Notes on the research overall: Samples from collaborators originated in the United States, Italy and Spain and spanned both the acute and convalescent phases of COVID-19. The material from the prospective study consisted of cDNA or gDNA derived from T cells, B-cell-depleted T cells, or PBMCs. Deeply sampled blood TCRbeta repertoires from subjects exposed to, actively infected with, or recovered from COVID-19 were included in the dataset. The repertoires were released in a freely available public database meant as a resource for research on the immune response to SARS-CoV-2. Samples came from the ongoing ImmuneRACE study (first 160 participants) plus 1,254 subjects from 6 global collaborators. The sample metadata nearly always contained a de-identified subject ID, COVID-19 status, age in years and sex. HLA class I and class II types, where available, came from metadata supplied by the sample provider rather than from assay-based typing.

Ends trimmed: V by 4 bases, J by 2 bases; bases unmatched to a gene: 11. Including cysteine and phenylalanine, the CDR3 has 16 amino acids. Solely the CDR3 DNA is kept, with 48 bases framed from the first base. Reading the germline V gene (reference sequence) gives CDR1 SGHKS and CDR2 YYEKEE. The full study reports these points: The amount of clinical and demographic metadata varied by source and participant and was provided uncurated.

TCRbeta CDR3 regions were amplified from genomic DNA by means of the immunoSEQ Assay, a bias-controlled multiplex PCR. From the authors' description of their analysis: Within the assay, amplification of reference gene primers was used to estimate how many nucleated cells each sample contained. To quantify the absolute abundance of each unique TCRbeta CDR3 rearrangement, sequence reads were collapsed and filtered. For each sample, productive Simpson clonality was calculated by taking the square root of Simpson's diversity index across productive rearrangements. TCRdb mirrors the immuneACCESS table, restricted to in-frame sequences. Some clones are absent from its copies; in checked studies, under half trace to an unresolved V gene, and the reason for the others is unknown. From that table come the V and J calls and clone size; the DNA was used to work out D and trimming. The table for this sample lists tens of thousands of clones; more than 90% of them were counted only once. The ten largest make up approximately 1.4% of the sample.

The collaborating institutions used their own protocols to collect whole blood in K2EDTA tubes. For TCRbeta analysis, collaborators shipped samples as frozen whole blood, isolated PBMCs, or DNA extracted from either of those sample types. In regard to this clone: Its antigen specificity is not known. Base qualities are not recorded, but no much larger clone differs from it by a single base.

The clonotype was recovered from a man over 45 with acute or convalescent COVID-19. The sequence links TRBV5-5 to TRBJ1-2; 7 central bases correspond to TRBD1. Sequenced material: peripheral blood. DNA sequence: TGTGCCAGCAGCAATAAACCGACAGGGTTCAACTATGGCTACACCTTC. The encoded protein is CASSNKPTGFNYGYTF.